A single sample gave rise to the 17 T cell receptor beta chains below, sequenced in a study of control samples from healthy donors and cancer patients. The protocol was immunoSEQ multiplex PCR, while the TCRdb copy is restricted to in-frame clones and leaves out a portion. Among 110,000 or so clones listed, around nine tenths were seen once. The sequenced sample was blood. The receptors were sampled from a man aged 25 to 40 in good health.

This chain links TRBV28 with TRBJ1-2; D gene unclear. Per germline, CDR1 MDHEN and CDR2 SYDVKM. This CDR3 region has 13 residues. V was trimmed by 7 bases and J by 5 bases, leaving 14 bases between them. CDR3: CASTLYAEYGYTF. DNA of the CDR3: TGTGCCAGCACCCTGTATGCGGAATATGGCTACACCTTC.

The chain carries TRBV7-6 and TRBJ2-7; 7 nucleotides line up with TRBD1. V was pared by 6 bases and J by 6 bases, with 17 bases of the junction left unmatched. The CDR3 is made up of 16 amino acids. Germline V gene lookup returns CDR1 SGHVS and CDR2 FNYEAQ. The CDR3 sequence is CASSPNVASGTAEQYF. As DNA, the CDR3 is TGTGCCAGCAGTCCCAACGTAGCATCAGGGACAGCCGAGCAGTACTTC.

The chain employs TRBV5-1 and TRBJ1-3; D call uncertain. Trimming cost V 3 bases and J 3 bases, with 10 bases left between them. Germline V gene data show CDR1 as SGHRS and CDR2 as YFSETQ. The CDR3 spans 14 residues. The DNA for the CDR3 is TGCGCCAGCAGCTCCCGAAGGGATGGAAACACCATATATTTT. Translation: CASSSRRDGNTIYF.

This sequence joins TRBV29-1 and TRBJ2-2, with no clear D. Trimming stripped 2 bases from V and 5 bases from J, with 9 bases between. The CDR3 sequence is 13 residues long. The germline gives CDR1 SQVTM, CDR2 ANQGSEA. The chain's CDR3 is CSVESGLTGELFF. CDR3 DNA sequence: TGCAGCGTTGAATCCGGGTTAACCGGGGAGCTGTTTTTT.

This clone was seen only once. The chain carries TRBV30 and TRBJ1-1; D gene uncertain. V was trimmed by 5 bases and J by 9 bases, leaving 13 bases between them. This CDR3 is 11 amino acids long. The germline gives CDR1 GTSNPN, CDR2 SVGIG (reference sequence). The CDR3 DNA is TGTGCCTGGCTTGATCTGACACAAGCTTTCTTT. The encoded protein is CAWLDLTQAFF.

This chain uses TRBV7-2 with TRBJ2-7; 7 bases fit TRBD1. V dropped 2 bases and J dropped 0; count of bases not matched to a gene: 13. CDR1 and CDR2 (germline): SGHTA, FQGNSA. The CDR3 is made up of 18 amino acids. Here the CDR3 reads CASSLIVRQGRSSYEQYF. The CDR3 nucleotides read TGTGCCAGCAGCTTAATTGTCAGACAGGGACGGAGCTCCTACGAGCAGTACTTC.

The chain combines TRBV5-1 with TRBJ1-1; D is ambiguous. Trimming shortened V by 5 bases and J by 0 bases, and 14 bases separated the two germline ends. The CDR3 consists of 15 residues. Germline values: CDR1 SGHRS, CDR2 YFSETQ. This CDR3 reads CASSNAPGVNTEAFF. In DNA form, the CDR3 reads TGCGCCAGCAGTAATGCGCCGGGAGTGAACACTGAAGCTTTCTTT. The full variable domain, its missing parts supplied by reference TRBV5-1 and TRBJ1-1, is KAGVTQTPRYLIKTRGQQVTLSCSPISGHRSVSWYQQTPGQGLQFLFEYFSETQRNKGNFPGRFSGRQFSNSRSEMNVSTLELGDSALYLCASSNAPGVNTEAFFGQGTRLTVV.

This chain connects TRBV5-1 to TRBJ1-3; D unresolved. Trimming took off 4 bases at V and 0 bases at J, with 14 bases between the two ends. The germline gives CDR1 SGHRS, CDR2 YFSETQ. The CDR3 covers 16 residues. The DNA for the CDR3 is TGCGCCAGCAGCCTCCCCGCAGGTCTCTCTGGAAACACCATATATTTT. Translating gives CASSLPAGLSGNTIYF.

The chain recombines TRBV29-1 with TRBJ1-1, with 7 bases identical to TRBD1. Per germline, CDR1 SQVTM and CDR2 ANQGSEA. Unmatched junction bases numbered 9, after V lost 7 bases and J lost 7 bases. The CDR3 is 12 amino acids. The CDR3 region is CSACRGASEAFF. For the CDR3, the DNA is TGCAGCGCTTGCAGGGGGGCAAGTGAAGCTTTCTTT.

The V call is TRBV21-1, the J call TRBJ2-7. TRBV21-1 is a known pseudogene. This CDR3 contains 16 residues. CDR3 DNA: TGTGCCAGCCAACTACGGGTGAGGGCAGGGTACTACGAGCAGTACTTC. Amino acids: CASQLRVRAGYYEQYF.

J is TRBJ1-3 and V is TRBV9, with D unclear. Germline values: CDR1 SGDLS, CDR2 YYNGEE. V lost 0 bases, J lost 2 bases, and 15 bases lay in between. CDR3 size: 17 residues. The CDR3 loop reads CASSVELGRAAGNTIYF. Here the CDR3 DNA reads TGTGCCAGCAGCGTAGAGCTTGGCCGGGCCGCTGGAAACACCATATATTTT.

The rearrangement joins TRBV11-1 to TRBJ2-6; D unresolved. From germline, CDR1 is SGHAT and CDR2 FQDESV (reference sequence). V was shortened by 5 bases and J by 2 bases, with 10 bases between the two germline ends. The CDR3 is 15 amino acids. The CDR3 loop reads CASSPQRAGANVLTF. The CDR3 region has the DNA TGTGCCAGCAGCCCGCAGAGAGCTGGGGCCAACGTCCTGACTTTC.

The chain couples TRBV24-1 to TRBJ2-1; 8 bases line up with TRBD1. The CDR3 runs to 16 residues. Per the germline V gene, CDR1 is KGHDR and CDR2 is SFDVKD. V trimming: 5 bases; J trimming: 5 bases; junction bases outside the gene matches: 10. In nucleotides, the CDR3 is TGTGCCACCAGTGGAAGTATCAGGGGGCTAGACAATGAGCAGTTCTTC. This sequence encodes CATSGSIRGLDNEQFF.

This clone occurred a few times. The rearrangement links TRBV30 to TRBJ2-3; 11 bases fit TRBD2. Germline V lookup: CDR1 GTSNPN, CDR2 SVGIG (reference sequence). This CDR3 comprises 18 residues. V was pared by 2 bases and J by 2 bases, with 12 bases of the junction left unmatched. The CDR3 sequence: CAWSLSTGSGGATDTQYF. The CDR3 DNA follows: TGTGCCTGGAGTCTCTCCACCGGTAGCGGGGGGGCCACAGATACGCAGTATTTT. The full variable domain, completed using reference TRBV30 and TRBJ2-3, is SQTIHQWPATLVQPVGSPLSLECTVEGTSNPNLYWYRQAAGRGLQLLFYSVGIGQISSEVPQNLSASRPQDRQFILSSKKLLLSDSGFYLCAWSLSTGSGGATDTQYFGPGTRLTVL.

V gene TRBV7-8 combines with J gene TRBJ2-3; D might be TRBD2 (7 bases). The V gene lost 1 base and the J gene lost 5 bases, with 16 bases spanning the gap. CDR3 size: 16 residues. The germline V gene encodes CDR1 SGHVS and CDR2 FQNEAQ. CDR3 coding DNA: TGTGCCAGCAGCTTAGTATTTTTGAGGGGGGGAGATACGCAGTATTTT. Amino acids: CASSLVFLRGGDTQYF. The full variable domain, rest sourced from reference TRBV7-8 and TRBJ2-3, is GAGVSQSPRYKVAKRGQDVALRCDPISGHVSLFWYQQALGQGPEFLTYFQNEAQLDKSGLPSDRFFAERPEGSVSTLKIQRTQQEDSAVYLCASSLVFLRGGDTQYFGPGTRLTVL.

This chain connects TRBV15 to TRBJ1-1; weak D call: TRBD1 (5 bases). V gave up 9 bases and J gave up 0 bases, with 8 bases separating them. CDR1 LNHNV and CDR2 YYDKDF come from the germline V gene (reference sequence). There are 12 residues in the CDR3. The CDR3 protein is CATGEMNTEAFF. The DNA for the CDR3 is TGTGCCACAGGGGAAATGAACACTGAAGCTTTCTTT.

The V gene is TRBV6-6, the J gene TRBJ1-6, with a possible D match to TRBD1 (5 bases). The ends were cut back, 11 bases at V and 7 bases at J, with 15 bases in the middle. The germline V gene encodes CDR1 MNHNY and CDR2 SVGAGI (reference sequence). The CDR3 extends over 13 amino acids. The CDR3 is CAGAVDSNSPLHF. CDR3 bases: TGTGCCGGGGCCGTCGACAGCAATTCACCCCTCCACTTT.